Listed here are 27 T cell receptor beta chains from one sample, sequenced in a study of T cell repertoires in cytomegalovirus infection. TCRdb re-called the reads with MiXCR, one entry per CDR3 protein. The table lists about 770,000 distinct CDR3 sequences, 25% to 30% of them singletons. No antigen is known for these receptors. Sequencing was performed on cultured CD8+ T cells from PBMCs, taken from culture after CMV antigen stimulation. The receptors here all came from a human donor in good health (CMV status not recorded). Some clones in this sample may be carry-over from other donors' samples.

The chain links TRBV5-1 to TRBJ2-1; TRBD2 aligns across 7 bases. The CDR3 sequence is 14 residues long. Trimming removed 1 base from V and 7 bases from J; junction bases left unmatched: 5. Germline values: CDR1 SGHRS, CDR2 YFSETQ. The CDR3, as DNA: TGCGCCAGCAGCTTGTGGGGTAGCGGGAATGAGCAGTTCTTC. Amino acid sequence: CASSLWGSGNEQFF.

This rearrangement joins TRBV4-1 to TRBJ2-3; D remains ambiguous. Trimming took 4 bases from V and 1 from J, leaving 12 bases between them. CDR1 and CDR2 from the germline V gene are MGHRA and YSYEKL. The CDR3 has 15 amino acids. DNA of the CDR3: TGCGCCAGCAGCCCTCGGTACATAGGCACAGATACGCAGTATTTT. Translated, it gives CASSPRYIGTDTQYF.

This chain uses TRBV12-3 or TRBV12-4 with TRBJ2-3, with TRBD1 identical over 8 bases. The CDR3 is made up of 15 amino acids. Trimming at V came to 6 bases and at J to 4 bases, leaving 9 bases not matched to a gene. The CDR3 region is CASSLPGQVSDTQYF. CDR3 bases: TGTGCCAGCAGCCTTCCGGGACAGGTTTCAGATACGCAGTATTTT.

The chain is built from TRBV5-1 and TRBJ2-7; 7 bases align to TRBD1. This CDR3 comprises 16 residues. The trim removed 1 base at V and 6 bases at J, leaving 13 bases unmatched. From germline, CDR1 is SGHRS and CDR2 YFSETQ. DNA for the CDR3: TGCGCCAGCAGCTTGTGGGCCCGGGACAGACCTGGCGAGCAGTACGTC. Its translation: CASSLWARDRPGEQYV.

The chain couples TRBV7-9 to TRBJ1-1; D gene unclear. The CDR3 is 15 residues long. Germline lookup yields CDR1 SEHNR and CDR2 FQNEAQ (reference sequence). V dropped 6 bases and J dropped 3 bases, with 17 bases sitting between them. CDR3 coding DNA: TGTGCCAGCAGTCTACCTGGTCCAGGCGACACTGAAGCTTTCTTT. It translates to CASSLPGPGDTEAFF.

A few counts support this clonotype. In nucleotides, the CDR3 is TGTGCCAGCAGCTTATGGGGCAGGAATGAAGCTTTCTTT. This translates into CASSLWGRNEAFF. The gene calls are TRBV11-1 and TRBJ1-1, with D perhaps matching TRBD1 (5 bases). This CDR3 contains 13 residues. V dropped 2 bases and J dropped 7 bases, with 11 bases sitting between them. Germline assignment: CDR1 SGHAT and CDR2 FQDESV (reference sequence).

The table lists this clonotype with many counts. The chain employs TRBV7-2 and TRBJ1-1; tentatively, D is TRBD1 (5 bases). Germline CDR1 reads SGHTA; CDR2 reads FQGNSA. Trimming took 5 bases from V and 6 from J, leaving 7 bases between them. This CDR3 is 11 amino acids long. DNA for the CDR3: TGTGCCAGCAGCCAGGGCGCTGAAGCTTTCTTT. Amino acid sequence: CASSQGAEAFF. The entire variable domain, with the rest obtained from reference TRBV7-2 and TRBJ1-1, is as follows: GAGVSQSPSNKVTEKGKDVELRCDPISGHTALYWYRQSLGQGLEFLIYFQGNSAPDKSGLPSDRFSAERTGGSVSTLTIQRTQQEDSAVYLCASSQGAEAFFGQGTRLTVV.

The CDR3 DNA reads TGTGCCAGCGGACAGGGTCTCCCGGCGGCTTTCTTT. This gives the protein CASGQGLPAAFF. The chain carries TRBV6-1 and TRBJ1-1; 8 bases agree with TRBD1. CDR3 length: 12 amino acids. After removal of 8 bases from V and 11 bases from J, the junction contained 10 bases not matched to a gene. CDR1 MNHNS and CDR2 SASEGT come from the germline V gene.

This clonotype was found a few times. The V and J genes are TRBV12-3 or TRBV12-4 and TRBJ2-3; D unclear. The CDR3 covers 19 residues. Trimming pared 3 bases from V and 0 bases from J, leaving 22 bases between. The CDR3 here is CASSFSSRPDRSSTDTQYF. CDR3 coding DNA: TGTGCCAGCAGTTTCTCTTCTCGCCCAGACCGCTCTAGCACAGATACGCAGTATTTT.

The rearrangement uses TRBV28 and TRBJ2-7; D gene uncertain. V was clipped by 10 bases and J by 3 bases, with 13 bases between them. CDR1 MDHEN and CDR2 SYDVKM come from the germline V gene. The CDR3 has 12 amino acids. The CDR3, as DNA: TGTGCCACCGGCATAGCATTCTACGAGCAGTACTTC. Residues: CATGIAFYEQYF. Based on the CDR3 plus reference TRBV28 and TRBJ2-7, the full variable domain is DVKVTQSSRYLVKRTGEKVFLECVQDMDHENMFWYRQDPGLGLRLIYFSYDVKMKEKGDIPEGYSVSREKKERFSLILESASTNQTSMYLCATGIAFYEQYFGPGTRLTVT.

The chain couples TRBV20-1 to TRBJ1-1; TRBD1 matches 7 bases. V shed 0 bases and J 4 bases; nucleotides not matched to a gene: 11. Germline values: CDR1 DFQATT, CDR2 SNEGSKA (reference sequence). The CDR3 runs 16 residues. The CDR3 sequence is CSARDRGQGGGTEAFF. The CDR3 nucleotides are TGCAGTGCTAGAGATCGAGGGCAGGGGGGCGGCACTGAAGCTTTCTTT.

A few counts support this clonotype. Relative to the germline gene, one junction end is altered; a read error may explain this. V is TRBV7-9 and J is TRBJ2-3; D unresolved. CDR1 is SEHNR and CDR2 is FQNEAQ in the germline V gene (reference sequence). The CDR3 runs 13 residues. This CDR3 is CASSLGPVDTQYF. CDR3 DNA sequence: TGTGCCAGCAGTTTAGGACCCGTAGATACGCAGTATTTT. The full variable domain, in which reference TRBV7-9 and TRBJ2-3 provide the parts outside the CDR3, is DTGVSQNPRHKITKRGQNVTFRCDPISEHNRLYWYRQTLGQGPEFLTYFQNEAQLEKSRLLSDRFSAERPKGSFSTLEIQRTEQGDSAMYLCASSLGPVDTQYFGPGTRLTVL.

This clonotype was observed a few times. The V and J genes are TRBV7-6 and TRBJ1-1, with D unresolved. Deletions cut 3 bases from V and 4 bases from J, with 18 bases between. Germline CDR1 and CDR2: SGHVS and FNYEAQ. The CDR3 has 16 amino acids. CDR3 residues: CASSFLSGEGPTEAFF. CDR3 DNA: TGTGCCAGCAGCTTCTTAAGTGGCGAGGGCCCCACTGAAGCTTTCTTT.

Remarks on this clonotype: This likely comes from a read error, as the CDR3 has no conserved phenylalanine or tryptophan at its end. The V and J genes are TRBV28 and TRBJ2-5, with a possible D match to TRBD2 (5 bases). With 2 bases removed from V and 4 bases from J, the gap between germline ends came to 11 bases. The CDR3 totals 14 residues. Germline V gene lookup returns CDR1 MDHEN and CDR2 SYDVKM. The chain's CDR3 is CASSLRSGRETQYS. In nucleotides, the CDR3 is TGTGCCAGCAGTTTAAGGTCGGGGAGAGAGACCCAGTACTCC.

V and J are TRBV4-1 and TRBJ1-6; a possible D gene is TRBD1 (5 bases). Trimming left V 0 bases short and J 6 bases short, with 15 bases between. Germline CDR1 and CDR2: MGHRA and YSYEKL. This CDR3 is 17 amino acids long. DNA of the CDR3: TGCGCCAGCAGCCAAGACCTGGGGGTTAGTAGTAATTCACCCCTCCACTTT. As protein: CASSQDLGVSSNSPLHF.

The chain uses TRBV6-2 or TRBV6-3 and TRBJ2-5; 14 nucleotides line up with TRBD2. V shed 6 bases, J shed 0 bases, and the junction held 9 bases outside the gene matches. Germline CDR1 and CDR2: MNHEY and SVGEGT. This CDR3 is built from 18 residues. The CDR3 coding sequence is TGTGCCAGCAGCGGACTAGCGGGGGGCCTTCAGTACCAAGAGACCCAGTACTTC. It yields the protein CASSGLAGGLQYQETQYF.

V and J are TRBV7-6 and TRBJ2-1; 9 nucleotides line up with TRBD2. Trimming took 1 base from V and 9 from J; bases not matched to a gene: 7. The CDR3 sequence is 15 residues long. Germline V CDR1 and CDR2: SGHVS, FNYEAQ. The DNA for the CDR3 is TGTGCCAGCAGCTTAGTTACTAGCGGGCAAGGTGAGCAGTTCTTC. It is translated as CASSLVTSGQGEQFF.

This clonotype was observed many times. An end of the junction does not agree with germline; a read error may underlie this. V and J are TRBV7-7 and TRBJ1-1; no reliable D call. The CDR3 spans 16 residues. Germline V gene lookup returns CDR1 SSHAT and CDR2 FNYEAQ (reference sequence). The CDR3 is CASSSARGGYFTEAFF. The CDR3 DNA reads TGTGCTAGCAGCTCTGCTCGGGGTGGATATTTCACTGAAGCTTTCTTT. Combining the CDR3 with reference TRBV7-7 and TRBJ1-1 gives the whole variable domain GAGVSQSPRYKVTKRGQDVTLRCDPISSHATLYWYQQALGQGPEFLTYFNYEAQPDKSGLPSDRFSAERPEGSISTLTIQRTEQRDSAMYRCASSSARGGYFTEAFFGQGTRLTVV.

The table lists this clonotype with a few counts. V is TRBV4-2 and J is TRBJ1-2, with D maybe TRBD1 (5 bases). The V end was cut by 0 bases, the J end by 5 bases, with 13 bases between. This CDR3 region has 15 residues. The germline gives CDR1 LGHNA, CDR2 YNFKEQ. CDR3 residues: CASSQESAGEYGYTF. CDR3 DNA sequence: TGTGCCAGCAGCCAAGAGAGTGCGGGGGAGTATGGCTACACCTTC.

The rearrangement joins TRBV11-2 to TRBJ2-3, with a possible D match to TRBD1 (5 bases). CDR3 length equals 15 residues. Trimming left V 5 bases short and J 4 bases short, with 16 bases between. Germline V gene lookup returns CDR1 SGHAT and CDR2 FQNNGV. DNA for the CDR3: TGTGCCAGCAGCCAACCCTGGACACGACCAGATACGCAGTATTTT. Protein product: CASSQPWTRPDTQYF.

The genes are TRBV6-6 and TRBJ1-5; D possibly corresponds to TRBD1 (6 bases). From germline, CDR1 is MNHNY and CDR2 SVGAGI (reference sequence). The CDR3 runs to 15 residues. Deletions cut 4 bases from V and 2 bases from J, with 12 bases between. In nucleotides, the CDR3 is TGTGCCAGCAGTTTACAGGGCGATGGCAATCAGCCCCAGCATTTT. Translating it yields CASSLQGDGNQPQHF.

The V and J genes are TRBV7-9 and TRBJ1-1, with D perhaps matching TRBD1 (5 bases). V was pared by 4 bases and J by 3 bases, with 12 bases between. The germline V gene encodes CDR1 SEHNR and CDR2 FQNEAQ (reference sequence). The CDR3 totals 14 residues. CDR3 in amino acids: CASSSPGTHTEAFF. The CDR3, as DNA: TGTGCCAGCAGCTCGCCAGGGACGCACACTGAAGCTTTCTTT. The full variable domain, its missing parts supplied by reference TRBV7-9 and TRBJ1-1, is DTGVSQNPRHKITKRGQNVTFRCDPISEHNRLYWYRQTLGQGPEFLTYFQNEAQLEKSRLLSDRFSAERPKGSFSTLEIQRTEQGDSAMYLCASSSPGTHTEAFFGQGTRLTVV.

This clonotype was counted only a few times. The chain joins TRBV5-5 to TRBJ2-5; D possibly corresponds to TRBD2 (6 bases). The CDR3 is 15 residues long. V lost 4 bases, J lost 0 bases, and 13 bases lay in between. CDR1 is SGHKS, CDR2 YYEKEE, per germline (reference sequence). CDR3 in amino acids: CASSLMGRYQETQYF. CDR3 in DNA: TGTGCCAGCAGCCTCATGGGGAGGTACCAAGAGACCCAGTACTTC.

This clonotype was seen more than once but under ten times. V gene TRBV11-2 combines with J gene TRBJ2-1, with D perhaps being TRBD1 or TRBD2 (5 bases each). V was cut by 4 bases and J by 6 bases, with 19 bases left in between. Germline CDR1 reads SGHAT; CDR2 reads FQNNGV. The CDR3 is 16 amino acids. The CDR3 reads CASSSRDPPVVNEQFF. The CDR3 nucleotides read TGTGCCAGCAGCTCCCGGGACCCACCGGTAGTCAATGAGCAGTTCTTC.

This clonotype has just a few counts. The chain is built from TRBV27 and TRBJ2-7; D perhaps matches TRBD1 (6 bases). Germline assignment: CDR1 MNHEY and CDR2 SMNVEV (reference sequence). V was trimmed by 5 bases and J by 3 bases, leaving 11 bases between them. The CDR3 is 13 amino acids. In nucleotides, the CDR3 is TGTGCCAGCAGTCAGACAGGATTCTACGAGCAGTACGTC. It encodes CASSQTGFYEQYV.

This clonotype has a handful of counts. J is TRBJ1-2 and V is TRBV10-3; no firm D call. V was shortened by 6 bases and J by 8 bases, with 16 bases between the two germline ends. Germline V lookup: CDR1 ENHRY, CDR2 SYGVKD. The CDR3 extends over 13 amino acids. The CDR3 region is CAISAPGSPGYTF. The CDR3, as DNA: TGTGCCATCAGCGCGCCGGGGAGTCCAGGCTACACCTTC.

This clonotype turned up a few times. V gene TRBV28 combines with J gene TRBJ1-1, with TRBD1 matching over 10 bases. Germline CDR1 and CDR2: MDHEN and SYDVKM. The CDR3 consists of 15 residues. The V and J ends lost 3 bases and 3 bases, in that order; junction bases with no gene match: 4. The CDR3 here is CASSLIGQGDTEAFF. DNA of the CDR3: TGTGCCAGCAGTTTGATAGGACAGGGGGACACTGAAGCTTTCTTT.